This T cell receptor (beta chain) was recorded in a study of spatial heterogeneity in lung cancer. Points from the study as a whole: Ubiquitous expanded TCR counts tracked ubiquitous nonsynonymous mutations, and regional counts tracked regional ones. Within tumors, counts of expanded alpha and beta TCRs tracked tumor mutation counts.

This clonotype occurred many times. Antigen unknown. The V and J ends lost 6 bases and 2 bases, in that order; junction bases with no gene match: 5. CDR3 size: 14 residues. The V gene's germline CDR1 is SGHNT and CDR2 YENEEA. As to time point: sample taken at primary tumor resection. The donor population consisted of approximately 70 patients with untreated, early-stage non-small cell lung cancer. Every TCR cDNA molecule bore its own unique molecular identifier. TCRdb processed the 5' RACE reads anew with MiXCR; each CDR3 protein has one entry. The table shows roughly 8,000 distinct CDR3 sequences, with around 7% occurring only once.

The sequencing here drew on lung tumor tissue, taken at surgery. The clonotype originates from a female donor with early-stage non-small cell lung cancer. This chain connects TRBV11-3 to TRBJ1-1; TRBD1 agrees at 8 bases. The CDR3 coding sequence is TGTGCCAGCAGTTTACAGGGGGAAAACACTGAAGCTTTCTTT. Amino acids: CASSLQGENTEAFF.